The clone carrying this TCR beta chain was recorded a few times. Antigen unknown. The sample belongs to a study of blood T cells in healthy people across ages. The authors ran a second PCR of roughly 6 to 12 cycles using a sample-barcoded 5' primer and a J-beta primer mix. TCRdb independently ran MiXCR on the 5' RACE reads; one entry per CDR3 protein. The profile shows 850,000 to 950,000 distinct CDR3 sequences, around 30% of them singletons. Donation came from healthy Caucasian individuals in Russia who were aged 6 to 90. Total RNA extraction produced at least 5.5 micrograms (per sample) for the study. Study-level findings and limits: With age, beta diversity per million T cells declined roughly linearly, significantly by 40. Higher naive T cell percentage went strongly together with higher TCR beta diversity.

The sequence came from a woman over 75 in good health. The sequenced sample was blood.

The CDR3 DNA reads TGTGCCACCAGTGATGCTGGGGAAGCTTTCTTT. It encodes CATSDAGEAFF. V gene TRBV24-1 combines with J gene TRBJ1-1; D is ambiguous. CDR3 size: 11 residues. Germline V gene lookup returns CDR1 KGHDR and CDR2 SFDVKD. V lost 3 bases, J lost 8 bases, and 6 bases lay in between.